This T cell receptor beta chain was recorded in a study of cytomegalovirus exposure and HLA in healthy donors. Overall study results and limits: Among TCR sequences, most were rare, though some public TCRs appeared in many donors. TCR beta chain V- and J-gene trimming was linked, in a later analysis, to a missense variant in DCLRE1C.

The PCR ran on 60 Vbeta and 13 Jbeta primers. Profiled with immunoSEQ multiplex PCR; TCRdb holds only in-frame clones, not every one. The table shows about 190,000 clones, with approximately 12% occurring only once. Germline CDR1 LGHNT, CDR2 FRNRAP. The germline V and J ends were trimmed by 5 bases and 0 bases, with 11 bases remaining between them. This CDR3 contains 15 residues. Remarks on this clone: Its target is not known.

The origin of this receptor is a man between 50 and 59 years old in good health and CMV-seropositive. The V call is TRBV12-5, the J call TRBJ2-1; D may be TRBD1 (6 bases). Sequences were obtained from PBMCs. CDR3 coding DNA: TGTGCTAGTGGTCTCCAGACAGGCTCCTACAATGAGCAGTTCTTC. Encoded protein: CASGLQTGSYNEQFF.